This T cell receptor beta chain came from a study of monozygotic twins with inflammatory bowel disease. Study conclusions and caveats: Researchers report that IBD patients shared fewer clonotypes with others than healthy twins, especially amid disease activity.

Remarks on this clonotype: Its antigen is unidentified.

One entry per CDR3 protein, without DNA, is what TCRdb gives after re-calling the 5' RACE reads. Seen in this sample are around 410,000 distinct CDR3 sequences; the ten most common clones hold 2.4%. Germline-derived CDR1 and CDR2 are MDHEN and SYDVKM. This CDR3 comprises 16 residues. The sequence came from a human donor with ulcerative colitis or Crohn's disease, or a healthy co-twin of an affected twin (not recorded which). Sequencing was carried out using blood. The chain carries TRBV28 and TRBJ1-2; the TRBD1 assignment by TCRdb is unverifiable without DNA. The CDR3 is CASSPFLFQGAGGYTF.